This TCR beta chain is from a study of Graves' ophthalmopathy and Graves' hyperthyroidism. Using RNA transcripts, the TCR beta CDR3 regions were amplified. An initial RT-PCR round employing HTBI primers preceded a second-round multiplex PCR. TCRdb re-analysed the multiplex PCR reads in MiXCR, keeping a single row per CDR3 protein. The sample contains 450,000 to 600,000 distinct CDR3 sequences, approximately 37% of which appear only once. Whole-study findings and limits: Among expanded thyroid clonotypes above 0.001 frequency, most also occurred in blood.

V was cut by 6 bases and J by 2 bases, with 22 bases left in between. The CDR3 has 17 residues. In germline, CDR1 is SGHTA, CDR2 FQGNSA. The sample holds a few counts of this clonotype. Its antigen is unidentified. Sample: peripheral blood or thyroid tissue (not recorded which). The sequence was obtained from an adult man with Graves' hyperthyroidism. The V and J genes are TRBV7-2 and TRBJ1-2; perhaps TRBD1 as D (5 bases). This chain's CDR3 is CASRAQRRQGINYGYTF. The CDR3 nucleotides are TGTGCCAGCAGAGCCCAACGAAGGCAGGGAATAAACTATGGCTACACCTTC. Variable domain in full (rest from reference TRBV7-2 and TRBJ1-2): GAGVSQSPSNKVTEKGKDVELRCDPISGHTALYWYRQSLGQGLEFLIYFQGNSAPDKSGLPSDRFSAERTGGSVSTLTIQRTQQEDSAVYLCASRAQRRQGINYGYTFGSGTRLTVV.